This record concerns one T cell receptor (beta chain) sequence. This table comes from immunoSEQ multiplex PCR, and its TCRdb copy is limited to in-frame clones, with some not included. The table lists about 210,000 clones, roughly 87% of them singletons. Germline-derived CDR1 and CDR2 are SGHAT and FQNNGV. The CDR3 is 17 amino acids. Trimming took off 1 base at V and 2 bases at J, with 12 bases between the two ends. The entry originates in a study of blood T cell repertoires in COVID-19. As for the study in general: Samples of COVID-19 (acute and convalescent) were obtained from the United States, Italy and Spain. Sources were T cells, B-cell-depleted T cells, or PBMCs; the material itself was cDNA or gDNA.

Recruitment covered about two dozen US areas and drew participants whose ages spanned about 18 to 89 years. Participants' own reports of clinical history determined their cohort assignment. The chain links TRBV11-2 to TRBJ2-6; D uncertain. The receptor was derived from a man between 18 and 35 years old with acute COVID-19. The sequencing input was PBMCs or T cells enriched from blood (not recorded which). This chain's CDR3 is CASSLGFDGAGANVLTF. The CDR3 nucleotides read TGTGCCAGCAGCTTAGGCTTTGACGGAGCTGGGGCCAACGTCCTGACTTTC. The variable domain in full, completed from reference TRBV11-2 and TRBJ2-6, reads EAGVAQSPRYKIIEKRQSVAFWCNPISGHATLYWYQQILGQGPKLLIQFQNNGVVDDSQLPKDRFSAERLKGVDSTLKIQPAKLEDSAVYLCASSLGFDGAGANVLTFGAGSRLTVL.